This T cell receptor beta chain was captured in a study of breast tumors, draining lymph nodes, adjacent tissues. The study's findings and limits: Tumor TCR diversity was below lymph nodes but above nontumor tissue. Findings are consistent with lymph node origin and intratumoral expansion of most tumor T cells. Tumor T cell lymph node origin was a supported hypothesis, not proven.

CDR1 ENHRY and CDR2 SYGVKD come from the germline V gene. The CDR3 consists of 16 residues. About this clonotype itself: Its antigen is unknown. At one end, the junction sequence differs from germline, possibly due to a read error.

MiXCR, applied by TCRdb to the multiplex PCR reads, yields one record per CDR3 protein. The data show a few hundred thousand distinct CDR3 sequences, less than 45% seen once. The lymph nodes were axillary draining lymph nodes from breast cancer patients. The chain is built from TRBV10-3 and TRBJ2-3, with 9 positions matching TRBD1. The sequenced sample consisted of axillary lymph node tissue. The sequence was obtained from a female donor with breast cancer. Some clones in this sample may be carry-over from other donors' samples. The CDR3 sequence is CASSQEDRGLTDTQYF. The CDR3 DNA sequence: TGTGCCAGCAGTCAAGAGGACAGGGGATTGACAGATACGCAGTATTTT.